This T cell receptor beta chain came from a study of chemoradiotherapy in HPV16-positive cancers. Study-wide results and limits: In HPV16-positive patients, HPV-responsive T-cell expansion tracked better recurrence-free survival.

Losses at the gene ends were 2 bases for V and 5 bases for J; bases not matched to a gene: 7. In germline, CDR1 is SGHTA, CDR2 FQGTGA. This CDR3 comprises 15 residues. As to this clone: The antigen is undetermined.

Measured with immunoSEQ multiplex PCR; TCRdb has only the in-frame clones, and not every one. The sample has 15,000 or so clones, around three quarters seen once. This chain joins TRBV7-3 and TRBJ2-5; 8 positions agree with TRBD2. This receptor was identified in a human donor with HPV-associated anogenital cancer. The sample was tumor tissue, taken from a patient who underwent chemoradiotherapy. CDR3 DNA: TGTGCCAGCAGCTTAGTCGGGGGGGGCCGGGAGACCCAGTACTTC. It specifies CASSLVGGGRETQYF. Variable domain in full (rest from reference TRBV7-3 and TRBJ2-5): GAGVSQTPSNKVTEKGKYVELRCDPISGHTALYWYRQSLGQGPEFLIYFQGTGAADDSGLPNDRFFAVRPEGSVSTLKIQRTERGDSAVYLCASSLVGGGRETQYFGPGTRLLVL.